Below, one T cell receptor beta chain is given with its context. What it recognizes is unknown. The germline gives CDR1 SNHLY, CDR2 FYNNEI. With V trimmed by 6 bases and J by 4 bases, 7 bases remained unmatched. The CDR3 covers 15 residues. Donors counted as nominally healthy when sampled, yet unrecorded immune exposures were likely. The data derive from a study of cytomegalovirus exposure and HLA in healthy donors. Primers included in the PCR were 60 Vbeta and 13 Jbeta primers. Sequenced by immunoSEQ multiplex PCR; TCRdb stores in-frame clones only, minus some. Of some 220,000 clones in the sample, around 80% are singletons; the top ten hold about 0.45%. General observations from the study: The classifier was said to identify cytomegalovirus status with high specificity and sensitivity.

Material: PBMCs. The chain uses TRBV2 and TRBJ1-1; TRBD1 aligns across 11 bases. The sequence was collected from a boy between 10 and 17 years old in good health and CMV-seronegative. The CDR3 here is CASSSRTGGGTEAFF. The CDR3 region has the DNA TGTGCCAGCAGCTCTAGGACAGGGGGCGGCACTGAAGCTTTCTTT. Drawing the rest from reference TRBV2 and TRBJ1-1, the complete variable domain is EPEVTQTPSHQVTQMGQEVILRCVPISNHLYFYWYRQILGQKVEFLVSFYNNEISEKSEIFDDQFSVERPDGSNFTLKIRSTKLEDSAMYFCASSSRTGGGTEAFFGQGTRLTVV.